This T cell receptor (beta chain) derives from a study of molecular identifiers for immune sequencing clone quantification. Study observations and caveats: Effector cells had over 99% of their molecules in clones above 20 RNA copies, while naive cells had under 1%. Reports indicate spiked Jurkat TCR RNA from one cell could be found among around 1 million naive cells. Clone sizes that are highly expanded could be underestimated when identical TCR molecules share a barcode.

Details on this clonotype: As yet, its antigen is unknown.

Deletions cut 8 bases from V and 7 bases from J, with 15 bases between. CDR3 length: 13 amino acids. Germline V gives CDR1 MDHEN, CDR2 SYDVKM. In preparing bulk TCR libraries, previously described methods and listed TCR primers were used. TCRdb re-called the PCR reads with MiXCR, one entry per CDR3 protein. The sample consists of 97,000 or so distinct CDR3 sequences, about 32% of them appearing once. The receptor's source is a human donor in good health. Some libraries in this study had Jurkat cell RNA spiked in. The rearrangement uses TRBV28 and TRBJ2-4; D remains unclear. The sample comprised naive CD8+ T cells from blood, with Jurkat cell RNA spiked in. Subset: FACS-sorted CD8+CD4-CCR7+CD45RA+ naive T cells. In nucleotides, the CDR3 is TGTGCCAGCTCCATTGACCCCTGGAACATTCAGTACTTC. Protein sequence: CASSIDPWNIQYF. The full variable domain, its missing parts supplied by reference TRBV28 and TRBJ2-4, is DVKVTQSSRYLVKRTGEKVFLECVQDMDHENMFWYRQDPGLGLRLIYFSYDVKMKEKGDIPEGYSVSREKKERFSLILESASTNQTSMYLCASSIDPWNIQYFGAGTRLSVL.